Listed below are T cell receptor beta chains from one sample, sequenced in a study of blood T cell repertoires in COVID-19. Data came from immunoSEQ multiplex PCR; TCRdb stores just in-frame clones and leaves some out. The sample records around 99,000 clones, 85% to 90% being singletons. Input material: peripheral blood. The source is a human donor in a cohort sampled during active COVID-19. Each CDR3 is given with its conserved first and last residue. The D gene is left open where the match is weak. Not every row has a clone size; where given, it reads once, few, many or a size class.

clone_size	v_call	d_call	j_call	cdr3_aa	cdr3_nt
.	TRBV11-1	.	TRBJ1-1	CASSITHWNTEAFF	TGTGCCAGCAGCATTACGCACTGGAACACTGAAGCTTTCTTT
.	TRBV27	.	TRBJ2-1	CASRILGLLGPDGEQFF	TGTGCCAGCAGGATACTGGGACTTCTCGGTCCGGACGGTGAGCAGTTCTTC
.	TRBV10-3	TRBD2	TRBJ2-2	CAIRPGLDFGGELFF	TGTGCCATCAGACCGGGACTAGATTTTGGCGGGGAGCTGTTTTTT
.	TRBV7-2	.	TRBJ1-2	CASSYSYGYTF	TGTGCCAGCAGCTACAGCTATGGCTACACCTTC
.	TRBV7-2	.	TRBJ2-7	CASSLAAGLSYEQYF	TGTGCCAGCAGCTTAGCGGCCGGACTCTCCTACGAGCAGTACTTC
.	TRBV28	.	TRBJ1-4	CASTSRQGLGEKLFF	TGTGCCAGCACCTCTCGGCAGGGGCTAGGGGAAAAACTGTTTTTT
.	TRBV15	.	TRBJ2-2	CATREGQANTGELFF	TGTGCCACCAGGGAAGGACAAGCGAACACCGGGGAGCTGTTTTTT
.	TRBV7-3	TRBD2	TRBJ2-3	CASSPMGLAGPSPQYF	TGTGCCAGCAGCCCCATGGGGCTAGCGGGACCCTCACCGCAGTATTTT
.	TRBV18	TRBD1	TRBJ2-7	CASSSTGVSYEQYF	TGTGCCAGCTCGTCGACAGGGGTATCCTACGAGCAGTACTTC
.	TRBV4-1	TRBD1	TRBJ1-3	CASSHPLGRGSSGNTIYF	TGCGCCAGCAGCCACCCCCTGGGCAGGGGGTCTTCTGGAAACACCATATATTTT
.	TRBV27	.	TRBJ2-1	CASSRVPDEQFF	TGTGCCAGCAGCCGGGTGCCCGATGAGCAGTTCTTC
.	TRBV19	.	TRBJ1-2	CASTLGRDGYTF	TGTGCCAGTACCCTGGGTCGGGATGGCTACACCTTC
.	TRBV13	.	TRBJ2-2	CASSFRPGTGELFF	TGTGCCAGCAGCTTCAGGCCTGGGACCGGGGAGCTGTTTTTT
.	TRBV10-2	TRBD2	TRBJ2-5	CASLDPASGYQETQYF	TGCGCCAGTTTAGACCCGGCTAGCGGGTACCAAGAGACCCAGTACTTC
few	TRBV19	.	TRBJ1-5	CASSARGPLPSNQPQHF	TGTGCCAGTAGTGCCCGCGGGCCATTACCAAGCAATCAGCCCCAGCATTTT
few	TRBV4-1	TRBD2	TRBJ2-1	CASSQDAGLAGGRWRFF	TGCGCCAGCAGCCAAGATGCGGGACTAGCGGGGGGGCGTTGGCGGTTCTTC
.	TRBV7-2	.	TRBJ2-7	CASSLNGVSYEQYF	TGTGCCAGCAGCTTGAACGGAGTTTCCTACGAGCAGTACTTC
.	TRBV19	.	TRBJ1-2	CASRMLGGENGYTF	TGTGCCAGTAGAATGCTCGGGGGAGAAAATGGCTACACCTTC